A single sample gave rise to the 10 T cell receptor beta chains below, sequenced in a study of post-analysis software for immune sequencing data. Study results and caveats: Patients showed TRBV5-6, TRBV5-1 and TRBV20-1 among 4 or 5 TRBV segments more frequent than in controls.

Each TCR beta cDNA library carried unique molecular identifiers. MiXCR was run by TCRdb on the PCR reads, yielding one entry per CDR3 protein. The table includes over 250,000 distinct CDR3 sequences, about 40% detected once. Their recognized antigens are unknown. Material for sequencing was blood. These receptors originate from a girl aged 10 to 17 with multiple sclerosis.

This clonotype appeared many times. CDR3 protein: CSAERTSGRSTDTQYF. For the CDR3, the DNA is TGCAGTGCAGAGAGGACTAGCGGGAGGAGCACAGATACGCAGTATTTT. This chain joins TRBV20-1 and TRBJ2-3; 14 bases map to TRBD2. Trimming cost V 6 bases and J 0 bases; bases outside gene matches: 5. The CDR3 covers 16 residues. The germline V gene has CDR1 DFQATT and CDR2 SNEGSKA (reference sequence).

The table lists this clonotype with a few counts. CDR3 in amino acids: CSALGPGTDLEDSPLHF. The CDR3 bases are TGCAGTGCTCTGGGTCCCGGGACGGATTTAGAGGATTCACCCCTCCACTTT. The chain uses TRBV20-1 and TRBJ1-6; possible D gene TRBD1, 5 bases. The CDR3 is 17 amino acids. Trimming left V 5 bases short and J 8 bases short, with 25 bases between. The germline V gene has CDR1 DFQATT and CDR2 SNEGSKA (reference sequence).

This clonotype has a handful of counts. The chain recombines TRBV27 with TRBJ1-1, with a possible D match to TRBD1 (6 bases). The CDR3 is 14 residues long. CDR1 is MNHEY and CDR2 is SMNVEV in the germline V gene (reference sequence). Trimming took 3 bases from V and 4 from J, leaving 12 bases between them. Here the CDR3 reads CASSFSGAGTEAFF. The CDR3, as DNA: TGTGCCAGCAGTTTCTCGGGGGCGGGCACTGAAGCTTTCTTT.

A word on this clonotype: One base away lies a much larger clone, so this may be a sequencing read error. V is TRBV20-1 and J is TRBJ1-5; D might be TRBD1 (6 bases). The germline CDR1 and CDR2 sequences are DFQATT and SNEGSKA (reference sequence). CDR3 length equals 15 residues. V was clipped by 0 bases and J by 6 bases, with 15 bases between them. The CDR3 bases are TGCAGTGCTAGAGAGGGGGGCACTCCGGGTCAGCCCCAGCATTTT. Translated: CSAREGGTPGQPQHF.

The J gene is TRBJ2-2, the V gene TRBV20-1; D might be TRBD1 (6 bases). The CDR3 consists of 14 residues. The germline CDR1 and CDR2 sequences are DFQATT and SNEGSKA (reference sequence). Trimming stripped 3 bases from V and 1 base from J, with 9 bases between. Here the CDR3 reads CSARDSLNTGELFF. In nucleotides, the CDR3 is TGCAGTGCTAGGGACAGTTTGAACACCGGGGAGCTGTTTTTT.

The chain joins TRBV6-6 to TRBJ2-1; D unresolved. The CDR3 runs to 13 residues. Germline assignment: CDR1 MNHNY and CDR2 SVGAGI (reference sequence). Deletions cut 2 bases from V and 8 bases from J, with 10 bases between. The CDR3: CASSYPTGDEQFF. CDR3 DNA sequence: TGTGCCAGCAGTTACCCTACTGGCGATGAGCAGTTCTTC.

The sample holds many counts of this clonotype. The chain combines TRBV6-1 with TRBJ2-4; D remains ambiguous. V lost 2 bases to trimming and J lost 11 bases, with 13 bases between them. Germline V gene data show CDR1 as MNHNS and CDR2 as SASEGT. CDR3 length: 13 residues. CDR3 bases: TGTGCCAGCAGTGAAATAACGGCCCGATTTCAGTACTTC. Its translation: CASSEITARFQYF.

The chain couples TRBV7-8 to TRBJ2-5, with 9 bases aligning to TRBD2. The CDR3 runs to 15 residues. Germline CDR1 reads SGHVS; CDR2 reads FQNEAQ. Trimming took 5 bases from V and 5 from J; bases not matched to a gene: 9. The CDR3 sequence is CASSPRASGKETQYF. The CDR3 coding sequence is TGTGCCAGCAGCCCCCGGGCTAGCGGGAAGGAGACCCAGTACTTC. Based on the CDR3 plus reference TRBV7-8 and TRBJ2-5, the full variable domain is GAGVSQSPRYKVAKRGQDVALRCDPISGHVSLFWYQQALGQGPEFLTYFQNEAQLDKSGLPSDRFFAERPEGSVSTLKIQRTQQEDSAVYLCASSPRASGKETQYFGPGTRLLVL.

V gene TRBV24-1 combines with J gene TRBJ2-5; TRBD2 is a possible D gene (5 bases). Germline V gene lookup returns CDR1 KGHDR and CDR2 SFDVKD. Trimming removed 3 bases at V and 5 bases at J, with 9 bases between. This CDR3 comprises 13 residues. CDR3 residues: CATSDPTGETQYF. As DNA, the CDR3 is TGTGCCACCAGTGATCCTACGGGGGAGACCCAGTACTTC.

This clonotype was counted at least ten times. The genes are TRBV5-1 and TRBJ2-5; D is tentatively TRBD1 or TRBD2 (5 bases each). The CDR3 extends over 14 amino acids. CDR1 is SGHRS and CDR2 is YFSETQ in the germline V gene. V was cut by 4 bases and J by 3 bases, with 13 bases left in between. The CDR3 DNA follows: TGCGCCAGCAGCCTCGGGACCGCTAAAGAGACCCAGTACTTC. Protein: CASSLGTAKETQYF.